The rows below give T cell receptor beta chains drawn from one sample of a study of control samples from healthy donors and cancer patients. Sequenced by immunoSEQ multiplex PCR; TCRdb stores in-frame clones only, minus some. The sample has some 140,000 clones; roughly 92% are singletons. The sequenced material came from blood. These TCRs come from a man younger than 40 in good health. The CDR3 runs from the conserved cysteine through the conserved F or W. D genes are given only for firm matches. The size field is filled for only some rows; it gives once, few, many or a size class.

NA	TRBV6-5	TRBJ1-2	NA	CASSYWQANNYGYTF	TGTGCCAGCAGTTACTGGCAGGCCAATAACTATGGCTACACCTTC
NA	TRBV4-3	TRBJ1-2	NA	CASSRTLGGNYGYTF	TGCGCCAGCAGCCGAACCTTAGGGGGTAACTATGGCTACACCTTC
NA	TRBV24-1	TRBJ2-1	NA	CATSHLGFEQFF	TGTGCCACCAGCCATTTGGGGTTCGAGCAGTTCTTC
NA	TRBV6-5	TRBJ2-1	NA	CASSYSGDRGLARQFF	TGTGCCAGCAGTTACTCTGGTGACAGGGGACTAGCCCGCCAGTTCTTC
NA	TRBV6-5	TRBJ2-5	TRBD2	CASSYLAGRSETQYF	TGTGCCAGCAGTTACCTAGCGGGAAGATCGGAGACCCAGTACTTC
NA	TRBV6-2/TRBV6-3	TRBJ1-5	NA	CASSWDGNQPQHF	TGTGCCAGCAGTTGGGACGGTAATCAGCCCCAGCATTTT
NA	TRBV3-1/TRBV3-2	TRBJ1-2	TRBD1	CASSQEGQGAAYGYTF	TGTGCCAGCAGCCAAGAGGGTCAGGGGGCTGCCTATGGCTACACCTTC
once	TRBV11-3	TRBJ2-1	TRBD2	CASSSGTSGRNEQFF	TGTGCCAGCAGCTCCGGGACTAGCGGGAGGAATGAGCAGTTCTTC
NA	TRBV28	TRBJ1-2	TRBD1	CASSPGQGAVYGYTF	TGTGCCAGCAGTCCAGGACAGGGGGCAGTCTATGGCTACACCTTC
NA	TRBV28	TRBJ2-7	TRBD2	CASTLGGSYEQYF	TGTGCCAGCACCCTCGGGGGGTCCTACGAGCAGTACTTC
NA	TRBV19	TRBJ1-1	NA	CASSSTLGTEAFF	TGTGCCAGTAGTAGCACCCTGGGCACTGAAGCTTTCTTT
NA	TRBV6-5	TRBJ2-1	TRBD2	CASSYRLAGGSGEQFF	TGTGCCAGCAGTTACCGACTAGCGGGAGGTTCAGGTGAGCAGTTCTTC
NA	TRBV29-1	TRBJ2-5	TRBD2	CSVEWLADPAETQYF	TGCAGCGTTGAATGGCTAGCGGATCCCGCCGAGACCCAGTACTTC
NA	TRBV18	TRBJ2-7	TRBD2	CASSQGTSGSTDEQYF	TGTGCCAGCTCACAAGGGACTAGCGGGAGCACCGACGAGCAGTACTTC
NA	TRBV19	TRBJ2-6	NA	CASGMGRGANVLTF	TGTGCCAGTGGGATGGGGCGTGGGGCCAACGTCCTGACTTTC
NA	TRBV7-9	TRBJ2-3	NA	CASSFLRAPGRGDTQYF	TGTGCCAGCAGCTTCCTCCGGGCCCCAGGAAGAGGAGATACGCAGTATTTT
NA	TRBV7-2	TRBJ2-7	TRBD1	CASSLQHRGEQYF	TGTGCCAGCAGCTTACAGCACAGGGGCGAGCAGTACTTC
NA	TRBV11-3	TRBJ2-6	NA	CASSIGEQSGANVLTF	TGTGCCAGCAGCATAGGGGAACAATCTGGGGCCAACGTCCTGACTTTC
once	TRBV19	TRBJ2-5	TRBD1	CASSSVWTGSETQYF	TGTGCCAGCAGCAGTGTTTGGACAGGGTCGGAGACCCAGTACTTC
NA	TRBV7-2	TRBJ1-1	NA	CASSLVVRGPPFEAFF	TGTGCCAGCAGCTTAGTGGTCAGGGGCCCACCGTTTGAAGCTTTCTTT
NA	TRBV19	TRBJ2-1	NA	CASSGVGGHRYNEQFF	TGTGCCAGTAGTGGCGTTGGGGGACACAGATACAATGAGCAGTTCTTC
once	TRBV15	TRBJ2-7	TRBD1	CATRAGQGSSYEQYF	TGTGCCACCAGGGCGGGACAGGGGTCTTCCTACGAGCAGTACTTC
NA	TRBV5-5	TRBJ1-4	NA	CASSLVAGADEKLFF	TGTGCCAGCAGCTTGGTCGCAGGGGCGGATGAAAAACTGTTTTTT
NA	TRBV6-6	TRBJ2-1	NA	CASSYFRGPSYNEQFF	TGTGCCAGCAGTTACTTCAGGGGTCCTTCCTACAATGAGCAGTTCTTC
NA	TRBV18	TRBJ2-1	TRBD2	CASSPSGRTYNEQFF	TGTGCCAGCTCACCTAGCGGGAGGACCTACAATGAGCAGTTCTTC
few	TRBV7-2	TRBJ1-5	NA	CASNTRGGQPQHF	TGTGCCAGCAACACAAGGGGTGGGCAGCCCCAGCATTTT
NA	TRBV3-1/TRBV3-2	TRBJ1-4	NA	CASSQKGEKLFF	TGTGCCAGCAGCCAAAAGGGTGAAAAACTGTTTTTT
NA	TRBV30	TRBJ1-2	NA	CGGGLQGGYTF	TGTGGGGGGGGACTCCAGGGTGGCTACACCTTC
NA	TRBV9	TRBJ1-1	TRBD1	CASSMDRGAGTEAFF	TGTGCCAGCAGCATGGACAGGGGCGCTGGCACTGAAGCTTTCTTT
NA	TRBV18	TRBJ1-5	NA	CASSLQHNQPQHF	TGTGCCAGCTCACTTCAGCACAATCAGCCCCAGCATTTT
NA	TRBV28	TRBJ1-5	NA	CATHGGYSNQPQHF	TGTGCCACACACGGGGGTTATAGCAATCAGCCCCAGCATTTT
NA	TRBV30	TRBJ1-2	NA	CAWSSGFHGYTF	TGTGCCTGGAGTTCAGGGTTCCATGGCTACACCTTC
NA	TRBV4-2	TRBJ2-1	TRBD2	CASSPTSGIYNEQFF	TGTGCCAGCAGCCCGACTAGCGGGATTTACAATGAGCAGTTCTTC
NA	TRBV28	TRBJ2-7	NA	CASTIAGPFSYEQYF	TGTGCCAGCACCATCGCAGGCCCATTCTCCTACGAGCAGTACTTC
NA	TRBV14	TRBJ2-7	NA	CASSQDRQSGQYF	TGTGCCAGCAGCCAAGATCGGCAATCTGGGCAGTACTTC
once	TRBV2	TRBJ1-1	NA	CASLLEGMNTEAFF	TGTGCCAGCCTTTTGGAGGGCATGAACACTGAAGCTTTCTTT
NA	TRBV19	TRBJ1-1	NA	CASTMLGSEAFF	TGTGCCAGTACCATGCTGGGGTCTGAAGCTTTCTTT
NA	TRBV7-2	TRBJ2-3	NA	CASTQGFTDTQYF	TGTGCCAGCACCCAGGGGTTCACAGATACGCAGTATTTT
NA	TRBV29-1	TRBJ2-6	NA	CSVLQDGSSGANVLTF	TGCAGCGTTCTACAGGACGGAAGCTCTGGGGCCAACGTCCTGACTTTC
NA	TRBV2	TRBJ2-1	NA	CASSAMTEKFF	TGTGCCAGCAGTGCTATGACAGAGAAGTTCTTC
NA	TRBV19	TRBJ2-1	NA	CASSSDVASPNEQFF	TGTGCCAGTAGTAGTGACGTCGCGAGCCCCAATGAGCAGTTCTTC
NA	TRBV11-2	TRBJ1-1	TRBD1	CASSLVVAQGGNAFF	TGTGCCAGCAGCTTAGTTGTGGCCCAGGGGGGTAATGCTTTCTTT
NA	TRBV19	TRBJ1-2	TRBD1	CASRQGRYYGYTF	TGTGCCAGTAGACAGGGGCGTTACTATGGCTACACCTTC
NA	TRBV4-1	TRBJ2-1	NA	CASSQDPGINEQFF	TGCGCCAGCAGCCAAGATCCAGGGATCAATGAGCAGTTCTTC
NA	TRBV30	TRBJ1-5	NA	CAWTQAGAYQPQHF	TGTGCCTGGACCCAAGCAGGGGCCTATCAGCCCCAGCATTTT
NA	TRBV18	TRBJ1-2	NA	CASSPLGVRYGYTF	TGTGCCAGCTCACCACTGGGGGTACGTTATGGCTACACCTTC
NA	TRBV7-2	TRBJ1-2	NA	CASSLGPGNYGYTF	TGTGCCAGCAGCTTAGGACCGGGTAACTATGGCTACACCTTC
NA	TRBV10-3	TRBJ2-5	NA	CAISQGFIAQYF	TGTGCCATCAGTCAAGGGTTTATTGCCCAGTACTTC
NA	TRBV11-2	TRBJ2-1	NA	CASSSDGDSYNEQFF	TGTGCCAGCAGCTCAGACGGGGACTCTTACAATGAGCAGTTCTTC